The next 5 T cell receptor beta chains were all read from a single sample in a study of OX40 agonist ivuxolimab in advanced cancers. Profiled with immunoSEQ multiplex PCR; TCRdb holds only in-frame clones, not every one. The repertoire consists of roughly 70,000 clones, with roughly four fifths occurring once and the leading ten covering 0.42%. The source material was CD4+ or CD8+ T cells sorted from blood, sampled in a trial of the OX40 agonist ivuxolimab. These receptors were obtained from an adult with an advanced solid tumor such as melanoma, head and neck, liver or kidney cancer.

J is TRBJ1-1 and V is TRBV7-9; D is uncertain. CDR1 and CDR2 from the germline V gene are SEHNR and FQNEAQ (reference sequence). The CDR3 is 11 amino acids. Deletions cut 1 base from V and 10 bases from J, with 7 bases between. The CDR3 spells CASSLDPVAFF. The CDR3 region has the DNA TGTGCCAGCAGCTTAGACCCAGTAGCTTTCTTT.

This clone was seen more than once but under ten times. Here the CDR3 DNA reads TGTGCCAGCAGCTTGGACAAGACCTCCTACAATGAGCAGTTCTTC. Its protein product is CASSLDKTSYNEQFF. The rearrangement uses TRBV5-4 and TRBJ2-1; D unresolved. The ends were cut back, 0 bases at V and 0 bases at J, with 7 bases in the middle. Germline V gene data show CDR1 as SGHNT and CDR2 as YYREEE (reference sequence). The CDR3 is made up of 15 amino acids. The full variable domain, completed using reference TRBV5-4 and TRBJ2-1, is ETGVTQSPTHLIKTRGQQVTLRCSSQSGHNTVSWYQQALGQGPQFIFQYYREEENGRGNFPPRFSGLQFPNYSSELNVNALELDDSALYLCASSLDKTSYNEQFFGPGTRLTVL.

This chain links TRBV28 with TRBJ2-7, with 10 bases fitting TRBD2. This CDR3 spans 20 amino acids. Germline assignment: CDR1 MDHEN and CDR2 SYDVKM. The ends lost 4 bases at V and 3 bases at J; junction bases unmatched: 21. Here the CDR3 DNA reads TGTGCCAGCAGTTCGAACCTACAGGGGCGTAGCGGGAGGTTTAGCTACGAGCAGTACTTC. It is translated as CASSSNLQGRSGRFSYEQYF.

The chain recombines TRBV9 with TRBJ2-7, with 8 bases that match TRBD2. V lost 0 bases to trimming and J lost 9 bases; unmatched junction nucleotides: 11. This CDR3 region has 15 residues. Germline V gives CDR1 SGDLS, CDR2 YYNGEE. The DNA for the CDR3 is TGTGCCAGCAGCGTAGATCCGGGAGGGCCCTCCGGGCAGTACTTC. Its protein product is CASSVDPGGPSGQYF.

For the CDR3, the DNA is TGCGCCAGCAGCCAAGATCAAGGGGCCACTAATTCACCCCTCCACTTT. Amino acid sequence: CASSQDQGATNSPLHF. The chain is built from TRBV4-1 and TRBJ1-6; D is possibly TRBD1 (5 bases). The CDR3 length is 16 residues. Germline CDR1 is MGHRA and CDR2 is YSYEKL. V was pared by 0 bases and J by 6 bases, with 12 bases between.